The next 18 T cell receptor beta chains were all read from a single sample in a study of vaccination and CD4 T cells after COVID-19. No antigen is known for these receptors. The Oncomine TCR Beta short-read assay sequenced DNA from cultured CD4+ T cells. TCRdb called the PCR reads again in MiXCR, with one record for every CDR3 protein. The sample includes about 9,000 distinct CDR3 sequences, 59% of them seen just once. The sample's treatment: approximately 10-day PBMC culture with coronavirus spike peptide pools or control peptides (ViraFEST assay). Sequencing used CD4+ T cells from blood, cultured in vitro. The receptors stem from a human donor who had recovered from COVID-19.

The chain joins TRBV7-2 to TRBJ2-7; unclear D gene. CDR1 and CDR2 from the germline V gene are SGHTA and FQGNSA. The CDR3 length is 11 residues. Between the trimmed V and J ends, which lost 1 base and 3 bases, there was a span of 1 base. The CDR3 DNA is TGTGCCAGCAGCTTAGTCTACGAGCAGTACTTC. Translating gives CASSLVYEQYF.

The chain is built from TRBV7-2 and TRBJ2-7; a weak D match, TRBD2 (5 bases). Germline V CDR1 and CDR2: SGHTA, FQGNSA. This CDR3 contains 12 residues. V lost 5 bases to trimming and J lost 4 bases, with 9 bases between them. CDR3 loop: CASSRTGYEQYF. The DNA for the CDR3 is TGTGCCAGCAGCCGGACTGGTTACGAGCAGTACTTC. Combining the CDR3 with reference TRBV7-2 and TRBJ2-7 gives the whole variable domain GAGVSQSPSNKVTEKGKDVELRCDPISGHTALYWYRQSLGQGLEFLIYFQGNSAPDKSGLPSDRFSAERTGGSVSTLTIQRTQQEDSAVYLCASSRTGYEQYFGPGTRLTVT.

This clonotype counts as large. V and J are TRBV29-1 and TRBJ1-2, with 7 bases matching TRBD1. The CDR3 length is 14 residues. Trimming cost V 0 bases and J 4 bases; bases outside gene matches: 5. Germline V gives CDR1 SQVTM, CDR2 ANQGSEA. As DNA, the CDR3 is TGCAGCGTTGAAGATCCTAGGGGGCCCTATGGCTACACCTTC. Its protein is CSVEDPRGPYGYTF.

The rearrangement joins TRBV28 to TRBJ2-7, with D perhaps TRBD1 or TRBD2 (5 bases each). The CDR3 covers 14 residues. Germline CDR1 is MDHEN and CDR2 is SYDVKM. The V and J ends lost 5 bases and 3 bases respectively, with 14 bases between them. As DNA, the CDR3 is TGTGCCAGCAGTCCCCGGGGACCCGGCTACGAGCAGTACTTC. Encoded protein: CASSPRGPGYEQYF.

This clonotype is deemed medium-sized. This chain uses TRBV27 with TRBJ2-7, with a possible D match to TRBD2 (5 bases). Per germline, CDR1 MNHEY and CDR2 SMNVEV (reference sequence). The CDR3 extends over 11 amino acids. V lost 6 bases and J lost 7, with 10 bases in between. The CDR3 nucleotides read TGTGCCAGCAGGAGGGCGCTGGAGCAGTACTTC. Its translation is CASRRALEQYF.

The sample holds a few counts of this clonotype. V and J are TRBV15 and TRBJ1-2; D is uncertain. The CDR3 contains 12 residues. Germline V gene lookup returns CDR1 LNHNV and CDR2 YYDKDF (reference sequence). Trimming pared 0 bases from V and 4 bases from J, leaving 3 bases between. The CDR3, as DNA: TGTGCCACCAGCAGAGATCGCTATGGCTACACCTTC. Its protein product is CATSRDRYGYTF.

Relative to its sample, this clonotype is medium-sized. The CDR3 DNA reads as TGTGCCAGCAGCTTAGAGTACCTAAGCACAGATACGCAGTATTTT. Its protein is CASSLEYLSTDTQYF. The chain joins TRBV7-2 to TRBJ2-3, with no clear D. V was shortened by 1 base and J by 0 bases, with 8 bases between the two germline ends. CDR1 and CDR2 from the germline V gene are SGHTA and FQGNSA. This CDR3 has 15 residues. Full variable domain (missing parts from reference TRBV7-2 and TRBJ2-3): GAGVSQSPSNKVTEKGKDVELRCDPISGHTALYWYRQSLGQGLEFLIYFQGNSAPDKSGLPSDRFSAERTGGSVSTLTIQRTQQEDSAVYLCASSLEYLSTDTQYFGPGTRLTVL.

The chain combines TRBV20-1 with TRBJ2-5; a weak D match, TRBD2 (5 bases). V lost 3 bases and J lost 2, with 13 bases in between. The CDR3 spans 14 residues. Germline CDR1 is DFQATT and CDR2 is SNEGSKA (reference sequence). The CDR3 reads CSARDDGLQETQYF. For the CDR3, the DNA is TGCAGTGCTAGGGACGACGGACTGCAAGAGACCCAGTACTTC.

V and J are TRBV20-1 and TRBJ1-5; D gene uncertain. V was pared by 6 bases and J by 5 bases, with 11 bases between. The germline CDR1 and CDR2 sequences are DFQATT and SNEGSKA (reference sequence). The CDR3 extends over 12 amino acids. As DNA, the CDR3 is TGCAGTGCCGGACCTAACCATCAGCCCCAGCATTTT. It translates to CSAGPNHQPQHF.

This chain links TRBV7-2 with TRBJ1-2; 7 nucleotides agree with TRBD1. The J segment lost 8 bases and the V segment lost 5 bases, leaving 5 bases of the junction unmatched. The CDR3 has 12 amino acids. The V gene's germline CDR1 is SGHTA and CDR2 FQGNSA. In DNA, the CDR3 is TGTGCCAGCAGCACAGGGGTATGGGGCTACACCTTC. Translation: CASSTGVWGYTF.

Only a few counts were recorded for this clonotype. This chain connects TRBV20-1 to TRBJ2-7; maybe TRBD1 (6 bases). The germline V gene encodes CDR1 DFQATT and CDR2 SNEGSKA (reference sequence). Trimming left V 3 bases short and J 7 bases short, with 13 bases between. This CDR3 spans 12 amino acids. In nucleotides, the CDR3 is TGCAGTGCTAGCGTAACCGGGACAGAGCAGTACTTC. Translating gives CSASVTGTEQYF.

V usage is TRBV7-2 and J usage is TRBJ2-7; D is unresolved. CDR1 SGHTA and CDR2 FQGNSA come from the germline V gene. Trimming pared 3 bases from V and 3 bases from J, leaving 3 bases between. This CDR3 spans 11 amino acids. The CDR3 protein is CASSLDYEQYF. The CDR3 DNA sequence: TGTGCCAGCAGCTTGGACTACGAGCAGTACTTC.

The V and J genes are TRBV28 and TRBJ1-2; 7 bases map to TRBD1. V lost 7 bases to trimming and J lost 3 bases; unmatched junction nucleotides: 5. The CDR3 is 13 residues long. Germline V CDR1 and CDR2: MDHEN, SYDVKM. Here the CDR3 reads CASTLGTDYGYTF. CDR3 nucleotides: TGTGCCAGCACCCTAGGGACAGACTATGGCTACACCTTC.

The sample holds a few counts of this clonotype. The chain uses TRBV20-1 and TRBJ2-7; no clear D gene. Deletions cut 4 bases from V and 7 bases from J, with 14 bases between. This CDR3 spans 12 amino acids. CDR1 and CDR2 from the germline V gene are DFQATT and SNEGSKA (reference sequence). DNA of the CDR3: TGCAGTGCTACCCAAAAGGAGTCGGAGCAGTACTTC. Amino acid sequence: CSATQKESEQYF.

V gene TRBV28 combines with J gene TRBJ1-6, with D uncertain. This CDR3 contains 14 residues. V was cut by 6 bases and J by 5 bases, with 11 bases left in between. Germline V lookup: CDR1 MDHEN, CDR2 SYDVKM. CDR3 bases: TGTGCCAGCAGAGTTTCGGTGAATAATTCACCCCTCCACTTT. It yields the protein CASRVSVNNSPLHF.

The rearrangement joins TRBV28 to TRBJ1-2; 7 bases match TRBD1. Losses at the gene ends were 10 bases for V and 7 bases for J; bases not matched to a gene: 9. This CDR3 comprises 12 residues. Germline-derived CDR1 and CDR2 are MDHEN and SYDVKM. Here the CDR3 reads CATGDRASGYTF. The CDR3 nucleotides are TGTGCCACCGGAGACAGGGCCTCTGGCTACACCTTC.

V usage is TRBV6-5 and J usage is TRBJ2-7; 7 bases fit TRBD2. CDR3 length: 15 residues. V dropped 2 bases and J dropped 4; count of bases not matched to a gene: 8. Per germline, CDR1 MNHEY and CDR2 SVGAGI. The CDR3 here is CASSYPASGRYEQYF. CDR3 in DNA: TGTGCCAGCAGTTACCCGGCTAGCGGAAGGTACGAGCAGTACTTC.

A few counts support this clonotype. This chain links TRBV15 with TRBJ2-5; 7 bases map to TRBD1. Germline CDR1 LNHNV, CDR2 YYDKDF (reference sequence). CDR3 length: 16 residues. With 3 bases clipped from V and 2 bases from J, the junction kept 9 bases outside the gene matches. The CDR3 DNA sequence: TGTGCCACCAGCAGCATGTGGACAGGATATCAAGAGACCCAGTACTTC. Its protein is CATSSMWTGYQETQYF.